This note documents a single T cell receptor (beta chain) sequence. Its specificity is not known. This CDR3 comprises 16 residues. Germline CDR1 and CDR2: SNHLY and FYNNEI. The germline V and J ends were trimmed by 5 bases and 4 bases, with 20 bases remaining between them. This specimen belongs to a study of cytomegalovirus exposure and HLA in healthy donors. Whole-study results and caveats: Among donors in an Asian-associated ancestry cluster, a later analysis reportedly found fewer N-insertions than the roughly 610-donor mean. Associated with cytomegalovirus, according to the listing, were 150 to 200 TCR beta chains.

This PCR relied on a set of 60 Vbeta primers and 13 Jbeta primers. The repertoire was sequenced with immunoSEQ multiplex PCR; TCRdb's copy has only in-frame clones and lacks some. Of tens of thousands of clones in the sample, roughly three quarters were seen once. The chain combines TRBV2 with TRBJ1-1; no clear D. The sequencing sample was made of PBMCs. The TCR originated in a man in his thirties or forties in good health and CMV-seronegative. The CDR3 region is CASSYPREGFLTEAFF. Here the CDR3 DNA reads TGTGCCAGCAGTTACCCACGAGAGGGTTTCCTCACTGAAGCTTTCTTT.